The rows below give T cell receptor beta chains drawn from one sample of a study of blood T cell repertoires in COVID-19. Sequencing was performed with immunoSEQ multiplex PCR; in TCRdb, only in-frame clones are kept and a portion is missing. Among 400,000 or so clones, over 75% were seen once, and the ten largest hold roughly 1.6%. Sequenced input: peripheral blood. These TCRs come from a woman in her thirties or forties with COVID-19, enrolled during active disease. The CDR3 runs from the conserved cysteine through the conserved F or W. D genes are given only for firm matches. The size field is filled for only some rows; it gives once, few, many or a size class.

d_call clone_size j_call v_call cdr3_nt cdr3_aa
NA NA TRBJ2-3 TRBV18 TGTGCCAGCTCACCTTTAGGGGGAACCACAGATACGCAGTATTTT CASSPLGGTTDTQYF
NA NA TRBJ2-7 TRBV13 TGTGCCAGCGGGGCGAGGAATATCTACGAGCAGTACTTC CASGARNIYEQYF
NA NA TRBJ2-3 TRBV7-3 TGTGCCAGCAGCCACTCAGGGGGCACAGATACGCAGTATTTT CASSHSGGTDTQYF
NA NA TRBJ1-1 TRBV28 TGTGCCAGCAGTTTTAGGGGGTACACTGAAGCTTTCTTT CASSFRGYTEAFF
TRBD2 NA TRBJ2-1 TRBV20-1 TGCAGTGCTAGTGTACTAGCGGGAGTGGGTGAGCAGTTCTTC CSASVLAGVGEQFF
NA NA TRBJ2-7 TRBV20-1 TGCAGTGCTAGTGGGGGAGGAGGAAGCCCCTACGAGCAGTACTTC CSASGGGGSPYEQYF
TRBD1 NA TRBJ1-1 TRBV18 TGTGCCAGCTCACAAGCCTGGACAGGAGGGACTGAAGCTTTCTTT CASSQAWTGGTEAFF
TRBD1 few TRBJ1-4 TRBV28 TGTGCCAGCAGTTCAACCGGGACAGAGGCTGCAACTAATGAAAAACTGTTTTTT CASSSTGTEAATNEKLFF
NA NA TRBJ1-1 TRBV7-3 TGTGCCAGCAGCCCCGGGGGGGGAGGATTGGTGAACACTGAAGCTTTCTTT CASSPGGGGLVNTEAFF
NA once TRBJ1-4 TRBV7-9 TGTGCCAGCAGCCCCCCGGGAAGAGGGAATGAAAAACTGTTTTTT CASSPPGRGNEKLFF
NA NA TRBJ1-4 TRBV19 TGTGCCAGTAGTAACCCAGCGGGCGGGGAAAAACTGTTTTTT CASSNPAGGEKLFF
TRBD1 NA TRBJ1-4 TRBV5-4 TGTGCCAGCAGCTTGGACAGGGGGCAAGAAAAACTGTTTTTT CASSLDRGQEKLFF
TRBD2 NA TRBJ2-7 TRBV19 TGTGCCAGTAGTAGCGGACTAGCGGGAGGACACGAGCAGTACTTC CASSSGLAGGHEQYF
NA many TRBJ1-3 TRBV19 TGTGCCAGCCAGAGCATCGGCAGGGGCGGCCTCGGGGGAAACACCATATATTTT CASQSIGRGGLGGNTIYF
NA NA TRBJ1-2 TRBV7-8 TGTGCCAGCAGCCGGACGACCACAGGGCGCTATGGCTACACCTTC CASSRTTTGRYGYTF
TRBD2 NA TRBJ2-1 TRBV30 TGTGCCTGGAGCGCGTCGATGTCGGGGGGGCAAAATGAGCAGTTCTTC CAWSASMSGGQNEQFF
NA NA TRBJ2-2 TRBV19 TGTGCCAGTAGTATCCCCAGGACAGTCGGGTCTGGCACCGGGGAGCTGTTTTTT CASSIPRTVGSGTGELFF
TRBD2 NA TRBJ2-1 TRBV28 TGTGCCAGCAGTCGGACTAGCGGGAGGGCGAAGCACAATGAGCAGTTCTTC CASSRTSGRAKHNEQFF
NA NA TRBJ1-6 TRBV7-2 TGTGCCAGCAGCTTACAGGGGAGACAGGCGAATAATTCACCCCTCCACTTT CASSLQGRQANNSPLHF
TRBD2 NA TRBJ2-3 TRBV5-1 TGCGCCAGCAGCTTCCCAGCGGGGAGCACAGATACGCAGTATTTT CASSFPAGSTDTQYF
TRBD2 NA TRBJ2-7 TRBV29-1 TGCAGCGTTGGAGGGAGGGCCCTCTACGAGCAGTACTTC CSVGGRALYEQYF
TRBD1 NA TRBJ2-7 TRBV28 TGTGCCAGCAGTATACGACAGGGGGTTGCCTACGAGCAGTACTTC CASSIRQGVAYEQYF
NA NA TRBJ1-4 TRBV2 TGTGCCAGCAGAAGACAGGTTGCTTCTAATGAAAAACTGTTTTTT CASRRQVASNEKLFF
NA NA TRBJ1-5 TRBV12-5 TGTGCTAGTGGTACCCAGAGCAATCAGCCCCAGCATTTT CASGTQSNQPQHF
NA NA TRBJ1-2 TRBV5-1 TGCGCCAGCAGCATCGGACACCTTGATGGCTACACCTTC CASSIGHLDGYTF
NA once TRBJ1-2 TRBV19 TGTGCCAGTTCCCCGGACGCGGGGCGGGTCAACTATGGCTACACCTTC CASSPDAGRVNYGYTF
TRBD1 NA TRBJ2-5 TRBV25-1 TGTGCCAGCCAACCTACCCGACAGGGTTTGCGAGAGACCCAGTACTTC CASQPTRQGLRETQYF
NA NA TRBJ1-2 TRBV6-5 TGTGCCAGCAGTCTGGGGAGGGTCGGAGGCTACACCTTC CASSLGRVGGYTF
NA NA TRBJ1-5 TRBV7-2 TGTGCCAGCAGCTTACAAGTGGCACAGCCCCAGCATTTT CASSLQVAQPQHF
TRBD1 NA TRBJ1-5 TRBV28 TGTGCCAGCAGTTTGTCCGGGACAGCAATCAGCCCCCAGCATTTT CASSLSGTAISPQHF
TRBD1 NA TRBJ2-2 TRBV7-9 TGTGCCAGCAGCTTAACAGGGGGCCTGGCCGGGGAGCTGTTTTTT CASSLTGGLAGELFF
NA NA TRBJ1-5 TRBV19 TGTGCCAGTAGTTTCCGGGGGAGGGGTTTGGGAAGCAATCAGCCCCAGCATTTT CASSFRGRGLGSNQPQHF
NA NA TRBJ2-6 TRBV28 TGTGCCAGTCAGGTGGGCGGACAGATCTCTGGGGCCAACGTCCTGACTTTC CASQVGGQISGANVLTF
NA few TRBJ1-6 TRBV27 TGTGCCAGCAGTCCAAGTATAGGGAGTGTGCATTCACCCCTCCACTTT CASSPSIGSVHSPLHF
NA few TRBJ1-3 TRBV4-2 TGTGCCAGCAGCGCCCCGGGCACCCGGGGTAACACCATATATTTT CASSAPGTRGNTIYF
NA NA TRBJ2-3 TRBV28 TGTGCCAGCACCCCTGGGGACACTCACACAGATACGCAGTATTTT CASTPGDTHTDTQYF
NA NA TRBJ2-7 TRBV19 TGTGCCAGTAGTATAGGCCCCGACAGGTACGAGCAGTACTTC CASSIGPDRYEQYF
NA NA TRBJ2-1 TRBV5-1 TGCGCCAGCAGCTTGTCCCCGGGACTCCTTTCCTACAATGAGCAGTTCTTC CASSLSPGLLSYNEQFF
NA NA TRBJ1-2 TRBV6-5 TGTGCCAGCAGTTACTTCGGGGGGCGCAAGGATGGCTACACCTTC CASSYFGGRKDGYTF
NA NA TRBJ1-5 TRBV3-1/TRBV3-2 TGTGCCAGCAGCCAAGAATCCGGAGCGGATCAGCCCCAGCATTTT CASSQESGADQPQHF
NA NA TRBJ1-4 TRBV28 TGTGCCAGCAGTCCCCCCGGGGGGACACCTCCGGAAAAACTGTTTTTT CASSPPGGTPPEKLFF
NA NA TRBJ1-1 TRBV7-2 TGTGCCAGCAGCTTTAAGCGGAACACTGAAGCTTTCTTT CASSFKRNTEAFF
NA few TRBJ2-1 TRBV6-2/TRBV6-3 TGTGCCAGCAGTTACTCGCAGGGGTTTTACAATGAGCAGTTCTTC CASSYSQGFYNEQFF
NA NA TRBJ1-5 TRBV30 TGTGCCTGGAGAGCCCGACTTGGCAATCAGCCCCAGCATTTT CAWRARLGNQPQHF
NA NA TRBJ1-1 TRBV11-3 TGTGCCAGCAGCCTCCAGTCCCGCACTGAAGCTTTCTTT CASSLQSRTEAFF
TRBD1 NA TRBJ1-1 TRBV5-1 TGCGCCAGCAGCCTCAATCCCACAGGGGTAATTGAAGCTTTCTTT CASSLNPTGVIEAFF
TRBD1 NA TRBJ1-5 TRBV5-1 TGCGCCAGCAGCTTAACGACAGGGATCAATCAGCCCCAGCATTTT CASSLTTGINQPQHF
TRBD1 NA TRBJ1-1 TRBV7-9 TGTGCCAGCAGCCTAGGACAGGTGCCCAGGGCTTTCTTT CASSLGQVPRAFF
NA NA TRBJ2-1 TRBV6-6 TGTGCCAGCAGCCCTCGATTAGGGGGGGGTTACAATGAGCAGTTCTTC CASSPRLGGGYNEQFF
TRBD1 NA TRBJ1-1 TRBV10-2 TGCGCCAGCAGTTCTGACAGGGAAACTGAAGCTTTCTTT CASSSDRETEAFF
TRBD1 NA TRBJ1-1 TRBV5-1 TGCGCCAGCAGCAAAGGACAGGGGGCGAGTTTATTT CASSKGQGASLF
TRBD2 few TRBJ2-7 TRBV5-1 TGCGCCAGCAGCTGGGAGGGACCCGAGCAGTACTTC CASSWEGPEQYF
NA NA TRBJ2-3 TRBV5-1 TGCGCCAGCAGCGCACTAGTGTCAGATACGCAGTATTTT CASSALVSDTQYF
NA NA TRBJ1-2 TRBV2 TGTGCCAGCAGTGTGGTAGCGTCTGGCTACACCTTC CASSVVASGYTF
NA NA TRBJ1-1 TRBV27 TGTGCCAGCAGTTTATCGGCACAGGGTAACACTGAAGCTTTCTTT CASSLSAQGNTEAFF